One and the same sample provided the 10 T cell receptor beta chains below, sequenced in a study of blood T cell repertoires in COVID-19. Using immunoSEQ multiplex PCR, the repertoire was profiled, and TCRdb retains in-frame clones only, with some absent. The table has approximately 110,000 clones, 60% to 80% seen once; the top ten hold about 5.5%. The sequenced material came from peripheral blood. These receptor sequences come from a man at least 80 years old with COVID-19, enrolled during active disease.

This clone was observed a handful of times. The genes are TRBV21-1 and TRBJ1-2; the table assigns TRBD1, which was not confirmed against the DNA. TRBV21-1 is reported as a pseudogene. CDR3 length equals 13 residues. The CDR3 loop reads CASSKDRGQSYTF. Here the CDR3 DNA reads TGTGCCAGCAGTAAAGACAGGGGGCAAAGCTACACCTTC.

The chain combines TRBV5-5 with TRBJ1-5; 8 bases match TRBD1. Germline trimming cut 2 bases from V and 3 bases from J; bases unmatched to any gene: 7. CDR3 size: 16 residues. Germline lookup yields CDR1 SGHKS and CDR2 YYEKEE (reference sequence). The DNA of the CDR3 is TGTGCCAGCAGCTTCACGGGGACAGGCTACAATCAGCCCCAGCATTTT. Protein: CASSFTGTGYNQPQHF.

In this sample, this clone turned up a few times. The chain carries TRBV7-9 and TRBJ2-1, with 9 bases aligning to TRBD2. Germline values: CDR1 SEHNR, CDR2 FQNEAQ (reference sequence). The CDR3 has 14 amino acids. J was trimmed by 7 bases and V by 0 bases; bases with no gene match: 1. This chain's CDR3 is CASSLALAGNEQFF. The CDR3, as DNA: TGTGCCAGCAGCTTAGCCCTAGCGGGAAATGAGCAGTTCTTC.

This clone was detected only a few times. The chain uses TRBV19 and TRBJ2-3; D is perhaps TRBD2 (5 bases). Germline V gene sequence: CDR1 LNHDA, CDR2 SQIVND (reference sequence). Trimming took off 7 bases at V and 0 bases at J, with 14 bases between the two ends. The CDR3 spans 15 residues. CDR3 sequence: CASIRDHLSTDTQYF. The CDR3 DNA reads as TGTGCCAGTATCCGGGATCACTTAAGCACAGATACGCAGTATTTT.

The genes are TRBV7-9 and TRBJ2-1, with D perhaps matching TRBD2 (6 bases). The CDR3 covers 15 residues. Trimming took 4 bases from V and 1 from J, leaving 11 bases between them. Germline lookup yields CDR1 SEHNR and CDR2 FQNEAQ (reference sequence). This CDR3 reads CASSSFGSSYNEQFF. The CDR3 DNA follows: TGTGCCAGCAGCTCTTTCGGGAGTTCCTACAATGAGCAGTTCTTC.

Many counts were recorded for this clone. V gene TRBV27 combines with J gene TRBJ2-7; D unresolved. The V end was cut by 3 bases, the J end by 0 bases, with 9 bases between. CDR1 and CDR2 from the germline V gene are MNHEY and SMNVEV (reference sequence). CDR3 length: 14 residues. CDR3 DNA: TGTGCCAGCAGTTTCAGAAGCGACTCCTACGAGCAGTACTTC. Protein product: CASSFRSDSYEQYF.

J is TRBJ2-4 and V is TRBV29-1, with 10 bases matching TRBD1. Germline CDR1 reads SQVTM; CDR2 reads ANQGSEA. There are 12 residues in the CDR3. Unmatched junction bases numbered 5, after V lost 8 bases and J lost 7 bases. The CDR3 nucleotides read TGCAGCATGTGGACAGGGGGGAACATTCAGTACTTC. As protein: CSMWTGGNIQYF.

The CDR3: CASSSGHRQPQHF. The CDR3 DNA reads as TGTGCCAGTAGTTCGGGACACCGTCAGCCCCAGCATTTT. The chain uses TRBV19 and TRBJ1-5, with D possibly TRBD1 on 6 matching bases. Per germline, CDR1 LNHDA and CDR2 SQIVND (reference sequence). The CDR3 covers 13 residues. Trimming took off 5 bases at V and 6 bases at J, with 11 bases between the two ends. Together with reference TRBV19 and TRBJ1-5, the CDR3 gives the full variable domain: DGGITQSPKYLFRKEGQNVTLSCEQNLNHDAMYWYRQDPGQGLRLIYYSQIVNDFQKGDIAEGYSVSREKKESFPLTVTSAQKNPTAFYLCASSSGHRQPQHFGDGTRLSIL.

V and J are TRBV11-2 and TRBJ1-2, with D unclear. Germline loops: CDR1 SGHAT, CDR2 FQNNGV. This CDR3 contains 13 residues. Trimming took 4 bases from V and 8 from J, leaving 14 bases between them. The CDR3 spells CASSSRRSGGYTF. In DNA form, the CDR3 reads TGTGCCAGCAGCTCCCGGCGGAGTGGCGGCTACACCTTC.

Concerning this clone: This sample also contains other DNA sequences that code for the same CDR3. V gene TRBV5-1 combines with J gene TRBJ2-5; D perhaps matches TRBD1 (6 bases). Germline values: CDR1 SGHRS, CDR2 YFSETQ. CDR3 length equals 14 residues. Trimming pared 0 bases from V and 2 bases from J, leaving 8 bases between. The CDR3 sequence: CASSLAGQQETQYF. The CDR3 DNA is TGCGCCAGCAGCTTGGCGGGACAACAAGAGACCCAGTACTTC.